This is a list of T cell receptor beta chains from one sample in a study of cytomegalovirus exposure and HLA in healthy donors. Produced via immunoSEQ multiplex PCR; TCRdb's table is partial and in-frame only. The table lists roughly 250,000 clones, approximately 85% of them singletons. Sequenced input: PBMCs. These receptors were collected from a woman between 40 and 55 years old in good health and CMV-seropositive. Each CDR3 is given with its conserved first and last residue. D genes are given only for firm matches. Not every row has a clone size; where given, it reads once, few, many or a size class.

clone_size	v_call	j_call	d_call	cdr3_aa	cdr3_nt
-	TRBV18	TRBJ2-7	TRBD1	CASSLRGQGDYEQYF	TGTGCCAGCTCACTCCGGGGACAGGGTGACTACGAGCAGTACTTC
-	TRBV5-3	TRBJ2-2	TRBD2	CARSFPGLAGVHTGELFF	TGTGCCAGAAGCTTTCCTGGACTAGCGGGAGTGCACACCGGGGAGCTGTTTTTT
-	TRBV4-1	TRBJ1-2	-	CASSQDYSAGYTF	TGCGCCAGCAGCCAAGATTACAGTGCGGGCTACACCTTC
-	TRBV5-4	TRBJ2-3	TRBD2	CASSRGTSGNTDTQYF	TGTGCCAGCAGCCGGGGAACTAGCGGAAACACAGATACGCAGTATTTT
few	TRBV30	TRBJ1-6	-	CAWKLGETGLVSPLHF	TGTGCCTGGAAGCTAGGGGAAACAGGTCTAGTGTCACCCCTCCACTTT
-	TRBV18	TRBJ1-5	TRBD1	CASSRGQGYNQPQHF	TGTGCCAGCTCACGAGGACAGGGATACAATCAGCCCCAGCATTTT
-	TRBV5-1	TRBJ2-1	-	CASSLQEGGEQFF	TGCGCCAGCAGCTTGCAAGAGGGAGGCGAGCAGTTCTTC
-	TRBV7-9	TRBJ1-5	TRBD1	CASSSVWDRGSNQPQHF	TGTGCCAGCAGCTCCGTATGGGACAGGGGGAGCAATCAGCCCCAGCATTTT
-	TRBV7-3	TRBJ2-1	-	CASSPGTTKQFF	TGTGCCAGCAGCCCCGGTACTACCAAGCAGTTCTTC
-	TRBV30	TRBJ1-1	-	CAWSVGGTTEAFF	TGTGCCTGGAGTGTGGGGGGGACCACTGAAGCTTTCTTT
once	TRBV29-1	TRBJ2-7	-	CSVMKGVSAGYEQYF	TGCAGCGTGATGAAAGGGGTCTCCGCTGGCTACGAGCAGTACTTC
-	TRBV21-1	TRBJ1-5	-	CASSPGISNQPQHF	TGTGCCAGCAGTCCAGGGATAAGCAATCAGCCCCAGCATTTT
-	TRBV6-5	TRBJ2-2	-	CASSFQLNTGELFF	TGTGCCAGCAGTTTTCAGTTGAACACCGGGGAGCTGTTTTTT